Shown below are 30 T cell receptor beta chains from a single sample sequenced in a study of blood T cells in healthy people across ages. With a J-beta primer mix and a sample-barcoded 5' primer, a second PCR ran about 7 to 12 cycles. Via MiXCR, TCRdb re-called the 5' RACE reads, giving one row per CDR3 protein. The data show 850,000 to 950,000 distinct CDR3 sequences, under 30% seen once. The sequencing input was blood. These receptors came from a woman older than 75 in good health.

Concerning this clonotype itself: The junction shows a germline mismatch at one end, possibly a read error. The J gene is TRBJ2-3, the V gene TRBV7-2; no reliable D call. CDR3 size: 12 residues. Germline lookup yields CDR1 SGHTA and CDR2 FQGNSA. This chain's CDR3 is CASSPPTDAQYF. The CDR3 DNA follows: TGTGCCAGCAGCCCGCCCACAGATGCGCAGTATTTT.

As for this clonotype: A much more abundant neighbour one base away suggests this may be a read error. The gene calls are TRBV12-3 or TRBV12-4 and TRBJ2-1, with D unclear. The CDR3 length is 12 residues. V gave up 6 bases and J gave up 10 bases, with 13 bases separating them. CDR3 nucleotides: TGTGCCAGCAGCCAGGCACTGGGGGAGCAGTTCTTC. Its translation: CASSQALGEQFF.

Of note for this clonotype: A much bigger clone sits one base away, suggesting this may be a read error. The chain combines TRBV7-8 with TRBJ2-5; no clear D. Germline values: CDR1 SGHVS, CDR2 FQNEAQ. The CDR3 has 13 amino acids. The CDR3 here is CAGSLVPEETQYF. The DNA for the CDR3 is TGTGCCGGCAGCTTAGTCCCGGAAGAGACCCAGTACTTC.

The table lists this clonotype with many counts. CDR3 sequence (DNA): TGTGCCAGCAGGAAGACCGGGACAGGGTCCTACAATGAGCAGTTCTTC. Amino acids: CASRKTGTGSYNEQFF. This chain uses TRBV7-9 with TRBJ2-1, with 9 bases that match TRBD1. CDR3 length: 16 residues. V shed 6 bases and J 1 base; nucleotides not matched to a gene: 7. Looked up from germline, CDR1 is SEHNR and CDR2 is FQNEAQ (reference sequence).

This clonotype was counted only a few times. The chain has TRBV21-1 and TRBJ2-7; the tabulated D call, TRBD1, remains unverified against the DNA. The assigned J gene may be wrong: the sequence end matches TRBJ2-5 better. TRBV21-1 is labeled a pseudogene. This CDR3 spans 14 amino acids. The CDR3 sequence: CAAPRGGTCGTQYF. For the CDR3, the DNA is TGTGCCGCCCCAAGGGGGGGAACCTGTGGGACCCAGTACTTC.

The chain uses TRBV6-1 and TRBJ1-4; no clear D gene. CDR1 and CDR2 from the germline V gene are MNHNS and SASEGT. The CDR3 spans 14 residues. V gave up 7 bases and J gave up 7 bases, with 16 bases separating them. CDR3 loop: CASIEGIWSEKLFF. The CDR3 DNA follows: TGTGCCAGCATCGAGGGAATTTGGAGTGAAAAACTGTTTTTT.

This clonotype has at least ten counts. J is TRBJ2-5 and V is TRBV20-1; TRBD2 matches 7 bases. The CDR3 is 14 amino acids. The V and J ends lost 3 bases and 3 bases, in that order; junction bases with no gene match: 7. Germline V CDR1 and CDR2: DFQATT, SNEGSKA (reference sequence). The CDR3 region has the DNA TGCAGTGCTAGCCTGGGGGGGATTAAAGAGACCCAGTACTTC. Its translation is CSASLGGIKETQYF.

This clonotype was seen repeatedly, ten times or more. Compared with germline, one end of the junction differs, possibly owing to a read error. V usage is TRBV5-1 and J usage is TRBJ2-3; 8 bases are shared with TRBD1. CDR1 is SGHRS and CDR2 is YFSETQ in the germline V gene. This CDR3 has 15 residues. The CDR3 is CASSLTGVSTDTQYF. DNA for the CDR3: TGTGCCAGCAGCTTGACAGGGGTCTCCACAGATACGCAGTATTTT.

The chain carries TRBV10-3 and TRBJ2-1; possibly TRBD2 for D (5 bases). The CDR3 is made up of 14 amino acids. V dropped 3 bases and J dropped 6 bases, with 12 bases sitting between them. Germline assignment: CDR1 ENHRY and CDR2 SYGVKD. Written as DNA, the CDR3 is TGTGCCATCAGTGATGGTACTAGTGGCAATGAGCAGTTCTTC. It encodes CAISDGTSGNEQFF.

This clonotype was seen just once. The chain combines TRBV21-1 with TRBJ2-1. TRBV21-1 has pseudogene status. The CDR3 is made up of 17 amino acids. The CDR3 nucleotides read TGTGCCAGCAGCAAGCCCTTAGCGGGAACCTCCTACAATGAGCAGTTCTTC. Protein: CASSKPLAGTSYNEQFF.

Turning to this clonotype: A read error is possible here, since a much larger clone lies one base away. J is TRBJ2-1 and V is TRBV20-1, with D possibly matching TRBD1 (6 bases). Germline lookup yields CDR1 DFQATT and CDR2 SNEGSKA (reference sequence). The CDR3 loop spans 17 amino acids. The germline V and J ends were trimmed by 0 bases and 5 bases, with 20 bases remaining between them. Written as DNA, the CDR3 is TGCAGTGCTAGAGATCGATACTTGGGACGGACAGACAATGAGCAGTTCTTC. It is translated as CSARDRYLGRTDNEQFF.

This clonotype was seen ten or more times. The chain recombines TRBV4-3 with TRBJ1-2; no firm D call. Trimming took 2 bases from V and 0 from J, leaving 19 bases between them. CDR1 and CDR2 from the germline V gene are LGHNA and YSLEER. The CDR3 consists of 18 residues. The CDR3 nucleotides are TGCGCCAGCAGCCAATCTTCGGCAGGCCACTTAGCTAACTATGGCTACACCTTC. Encoded protein: CASSQSSAGHLANYGYTF.

This clonotype has more than one count but fewer than ten. The chain is built from TRBV15 and TRBJ1-4; D gene unclear. V was clipped by 4 bases and J by 3 bases, with 9 bases between them. Germline lookup yields CDR1 LNHNV and CDR2 YYDKDF (reference sequence). The CDR3 covers 14 residues. The CDR3 coding sequence is TGTGCCACCAGCAAGAGGTCCTCTAATGAAAAACTGTTTTTT. This encodes CATSKRSSNEKLFF.

Ten or more counts support this clonotype. The V call is TRBV28, the J call TRBJ2-5; 8 positions agree with TRBD2. J was trimmed by 2 bases and V by 2 bases; bases with no gene match: 4. Germline-derived CDR1 and CDR2 are MDHEN and SYDVKM. CDR3 length equals 15 residues. This CDR3 is CASSLRASGQETQYF. CDR3 nucleotide sequence: TGTGCCAGCAGTTTAAGGGCTAGCGGGCAAGAGACCCAGTACTTC. Using reference TRBV28 and TRBJ2-5 for the parts outside the CDR3, the full variable domain is DVKVTQSSRYLVKRTGEKVFLECVQDMDHENMFWYRQDPGLGLRLIYFSYDVKMKEKGDIPEGYSVSREKKERFSLILESASTNQTSMYLCASSLRASGQETQYFGPGTRLLVL.

On this clonotype itself: This may arise from a read error, as a much more abundant clone is one base away. This CDR3 reads CASSLLDGSEQYF. CDR3 coding DNA: TGTGCCAGCTCACTATTAGACGGGAGCGAGCAGTACTTC. The chain links TRBV18 to TRBJ2-7; a possible D gene is TRBD2 (6 bases). CDR1 is KGHSH and CDR2 is LQKENI in the germline V gene. V lost 4 bases, J lost 6 bases, and 13 bases lay in between. The CDR3 has 13 amino acids.

This clonotype was recorded many times. The chain combines TRBV20-1 with TRBJ2-3; D gene unclear. Trimming took off 6 bases at V and 7 bases at J, with 17 bases between the two ends. Germline-derived CDR1 and CDR2 are DFQATT and SNEGSKA (reference sequence). CDR3 length equals 13 residues. CDR3 amino acids: CSAQITGGYTQYF. The CDR3 nucleotides are TGCAGTGCACAAATTACCGGCGGTTATACGCAGTATTTT.

V and J are TRBV6-2 or TRBV6-3 and TRBJ2-2; the match to TRBD2 covers 7 bases. Germline CDR1 MNHEY, CDR2 SVGEGT. The CDR3 loop spans 16 amino acids. The trim removed 3 bases at V and 4 bases at J, leaving 8 bases unmatched. In DNA, the CDR3 is TGTGCCAGCAGTTATTCCGCACTAGCGCCCACCGGGGAGCTGTTTTTT. Amino acids: CASSYSALAPTGELFF.

The genes are TRBV7-2 and TRBJ1-2, with D unresolved. V was cut by 1 base and J by 1 base, with 13 bases left in between. The CDR3 is 16 residues long. From germline, CDR1 is SGHTA and CDR2 FQGNSA. The chain's CDR3 is CASSLEGRLHNYGYTF. For the CDR3, the DNA is TGTGCCAGCAGCTTAGAAGGCCGATTACATAACTATGGCTACACCTTC. Complete variable domain (other parts from reference TRBV7-2 and TRBJ1-2): GAGVSQSPSNKVTEKGKDVELRCDPISGHTALYWYRQSLGQGLEFLIYFQGNSAPDKSGLPSDRFSAERTGGSVSTLTIQRTQQEDSAVYLCASSLEGRLHNYGYTFGSGTRLTVV.

The chain has TRBV4-1 and TRBJ1-4; the D gene is possibly TRBD1 (6 bases). Trimming cost V 4 bases and J 0 bases, with 15 bases left between them. The CDR3 length is 17 residues. Looked up from germline, CDR1 is MGHRA and CDR2 is YSYEKL. CDR3 sequence reads: CASSPGEGVATNEKLFF. In nucleotides, the CDR3 is TGCGCCAGCAGCCCAGGGGAAGGGGTTGCAACTAATGAAAAACTGTTTTTT.

The table lists this clonotype with many counts. The chain uses TRBV7-2 and TRBJ1-6; 9 positions agree with TRBD1. CDR1 and CDR2 from the germline V gene are SGHTA and FQGNSA. After removal of 5 bases from V and 10 bases from J, the junction contained 18 bases not matched to a gene. The CDR3 length is 18 residues. The CDR3 nucleotides read TGTGCCAGCAGCCCAGGGTGGGGACAGGGAAATTTGGGGTCACCCCTCCACTTT. As protein: CASSPGWGQGNLGSPLHF.

This clonotype was seen only a few times. A much more abundant neighbour one base away suggests this may be a read error. The chain combines TRBV7-9 with TRBJ2-5; D remains unclear. Trimming pared 5 bases from V and 11 bases from J, leaving 12 bases between. Germline lookup yields CDR1 SEHNR and CDR2 FQNEAQ (reference sequence). The CDR3 extends over 11 amino acids. The CDR3 sequence: CASSRFRNQYF. The CDR3 DNA sequence: TGTGCCAGCAGCCGCTTCCGCAATCAGTACTTC.

As DNA, the CDR3 is TGCAGTGCTAGTTTCCGAAGCAATCAGCCCCAGCATTTT. It specifies CSASFRSNQPQHF. V is TRBV20-1 and J is TRBJ1-5, with D hard to call. The germline gives CDR1 DFQATT, CDR2 SNEGSKA (reference sequence). Between the trimmed V and J ends, which lost 3 bases and 1 base, there was a span of 7 bases. This CDR3 contains 13 residues.

The genes are TRBV20-1 and TRBJ2-4, with a possible D match to TRBD1 (6 bases). Deletions cut 6 bases from V and 4 bases from J, with 19 bases between. The CDR3 totals 15 residues. Looked up from germline, CDR1 is DFQATT and CDR2 is SNEGSKA (reference sequence). The CDR3 region has the DNA TGCAGTGCGGTACGAATACAGGGATCGAAAAACATTCAGTACTTC. Residues: CSAVRIQGSKNIQYF.

Ten or more counts support this clonotype. The genes are TRBV6-2 or TRBV6-3 and TRBJ2-7; D remains ambiguous. The ends were cut back, 3 bases at V and 5 bases at J, with 17 bases in the middle. Germline V gene lookup returns CDR1 MNHEY and CDR2 SVGEGT. The CDR3 is made up of 15 amino acids. CDR3 sequence (DNA): TGTGCCAGCAGTTATCAGGTCCCGCAAGGTCACGAGCAGTACTTC. Amino acids: CASSYQVPQGHEQYF.

This clonotype was found a few times. CDR3: CASSPRVNRAPAGLHDRELFF. The CDR3 region has the DNA TGTGCCAGCAGCCCTCGTGTTAACAGAGCACCTGCGGGCCTCCACGACCGGGAGCTGTTTTTT. The chain uses TRBV3-1 and TRBJ2-2; tentative D call: TRBD2 (5 bases). The CDR3 runs 21 residues. Germline lookup yields CDR1 LGHDT and CDR2 YNNKEL (reference sequence). V lost 4 bases to trimming and J lost 9 bases, with 36 bases between them.

CDR3 sequence reads: CASGWTGTTEAFF. The CDR3 DNA reads as TGTGCCAGCGGGTGGACAGGAACCACTGAAGCTTTCTTT. The chain carries TRBV7-9 and TRBJ1-1, with 7 bases fitting TRBD1. Germline V gene lookup returns CDR1 SEHNR and CDR2 FQNEAQ (reference sequence). The CDR3 is made up of 13 amino acids. The trim removed 8 bases at V and 4 bases at J, leaving 7 bases unmatched.

This clonotype was picked up many times. The V gene is TRBV10-3, the J gene TRBJ2-2; 7 bases are a match to TRBD1. The CDR3 has 14 residues. V was pared by 11 bases and J by 0 bases, with 6 bases of the junction left unmatched. CDR1 ENHRY and CDR2 SYGVKD come from the germline V gene. The chain's CDR3 is CASSGQSNTGELFF. The CDR3 region has the DNA TGTGCCTCTTCGGGACAGTCGAACACCGGGGAGCTGTTTTTT.

For the CDR3, the DNA is TGCAGTGCTAGTCGACCGGGACAGGGATCGTCCACGGGTTCACCCCTCCACTTT. This sequence encodes CSASRPGQGSSTGSPLHF. The genes are TRBV20-1 and TRBJ1-6, with 9 bases aligning to TRBD1. This CDR3 comprises 18 residues. V trimming: 3 bases; J trimming: 9 bases; junction bases outside the gene matches: 18. CDR1 and CDR2 from the germline V gene are DFQATT and SNEGSKA (reference sequence).

This clonotype was found many times. The chain uses TRBV6-2 or TRBV6-3 and TRBJ2-3; 8 bases agree with TRBD2. The germline gives CDR1 MNHEY, CDR2 SVGEGT. The CDR3 sequence is 15 residues long. The V gene end was trimmed by 6 bases and the J gene end by 3 bases; junction bases not matched to a gene: 8. CDR3 sequence reads: CASRASGSFTDTQYF. In nucleotides, the CDR3 is TGTGCCAGCAGGGCTAGCGGGTCTTTTACAGATACGCAGTATTTT.

This clonotype was recorded a few times. The J gene is TRBJ1-5, the V gene TRBV27; D might be TRBD1 (6 bases). CDR3 length: 14 amino acids. Trimming took off 4 bases at V and 3 bases at J, with 10 bases between the two ends. Looked up from germline, CDR1 is MNHEY and CDR2 is SMNVEV (reference sequence). The CDR3 loop reads CASSYRQDNQPQHF. In nucleotides, the CDR3 is TGTGCCAGCAGTTACAGACAGGACAATCAGCCCCAGCATTTT.